A single sample gave rise to the 25 T cell receptor beta chains below, sequenced in a study of a mutant IDH1 vaccine in newly diagnosed glioma. Repertoires were generated with immunoSEQ multiplex PCR, while TCRdb's copy carries only in-frame clones and drops some. The profile shows 25,000 to 40,000 clones, about nine tenths of them singletons. The antigens for these receptors are not known. Time point given: week 47, end of study. It was 300 ug of mutant IDH1 20-mer peptide that made up each vaccine dose, given with topical imiquimod. The specimen was PBMCs, collected from a glioma patient whose treatment included an IDH1 peptide vaccine. These TCRs come from a man in his forties with glioma.

The J gene is TRBJ2-3, the V gene TRBV6-1, with a tentative D call TRBD2 (6 bases). V lost 1 base and J 5 bases, leaving 13 bases between the germline ends. In germline, CDR1 is MNHNS, CDR2 SASEGT. This CDR3 comprises 15 residues. The chain's CDR3 is CASSEDWRGRDTQYF. CDR3 sequence (DNA): TGTGCCAGCAGTGAAGATTGGCGGGGACGAGATACGCAGTATTTT.

V gene TRBV7-8 combines with J gene TRBJ2-7; TRBD2 matches at 8 bases. The V and J ends lost 0 bases and 0 bases, in that order; junction bases with no gene match: 7. The germline V gene encodes CDR1 SGHVS and CDR2 FQNEAQ. The CDR3 is 17 amino acids. This CDR3 reads CASSLATGGRSSYEQYF. In nucleotides, the CDR3 is TGTGCCAGCAGCTTAGCGACGGGGGGGAGAAGCTCCTACGAGCAGTACTTC.

The chain is built from TRBV10-3 and TRBJ1-2; unclear D gene. Germline values: CDR1 ENHRY, CDR2 SYGVKD. With 5 bases removed from V and 0 bases from J, the gap between germline ends came to 10 bases. This CDR3 comprises 14 residues. For the CDR3, the DNA is TGTGCCATCAGTCCCGTAGACTCTAACTATGGCTACACCTTC. Its protein product is CAISPVDSNYGYTF.

For this clone: The sample carries other DNA sequences with the same CDR3. V gene TRBV11-3 combines with J gene TRBJ2-3, with 7 positions matching TRBD2. The CDR3 has 16 residues. Trimming took 1 base from V and 3 from J; bases not matched to a gene: 7. CDR1 SGHNT and CDR2 YENEEA come from the germline V gene. CDR3 DNA: TGTGCCAGCAGCTTAGGCGGCGGGAGTGGTACAGATACGCAGTATTTT. It is translated as CASSLGGGSGTDTQYF.

The rearrangement links TRBV6-6 to TRBJ1-5; D is undetermined. Germline assignment: CDR1 MNHNY and CDR2 SVGAGI (reference sequence). V was trimmed by 5 bases and J by 8 bases, leaving 13 bases between them. The CDR3 has 13 residues. DNA for the CDR3: TGTGCCAGCAGTAAAACCGTTATAGAGCCCCAGCATTTT. Translating gives CASSKTVIEPQHF.

The genes are TRBV28 and TRBJ1-2; D is possibly TRBD1 (6 bases). Between the trimmed V and J ends, which lost 6 bases and 2 bases, there was a span of 16 bases. CDR3 length: 15 residues. CDR1 is MDHEN, CDR2 SYDVKM, per germline. The CDR3 nucleotides read TGTGCCAGCAGCCACGTTAAAGGGGGGAACTATGGCTACACCTTC. Its protein product is CASSHVKGGNYGYTF.

The chain carries TRBV5-1 and TRBJ2-5; possibly TRBD1 or TRBD2 for D (7 bases each). CDR1 is SGHRS, CDR2 YFSETQ, per germline. The CDR3 has 15 residues. The V end was cut by 4 bases, the J end by 2 bases, with 15 bases between. The CDR3 protein is CASSRWGGQQETQYF. The CDR3 nucleotides are TGCGCCAGCAGCAGGTGGGGGGGACAGCAAGAGACCCAGTACTTC.

The chain uses TRBV27 and TRBJ1-5, with a tentative D call TRBD1 (6 bases). Per germline, CDR1 MNHEY and CDR2 SMNVEV (reference sequence). This CDR3 comprises 16 residues. The V end lost 5 bases, the J end lost 11 bases, and 25 bases lay between the germline ends. CDR3 residues: CASSPLAGQGRGSQHF. The CDR3, as DNA: TGTGCCAGCAGTCCTCTAGCGGGGCAGGGGAGGGGGTCCCAGCATTTT.

The chain recombines TRBV9 with TRBJ2-3; 9 bases match TRBD2. The V gene's germline CDR1 is SGDLS and CDR2 YYNGEE. J lost 8 bases, V lost 0 bases, and 4 bases had no gene match. This CDR3 is built from 14 residues. The CDR3 protein is CASSVGSGSGTQYF. In nucleotides, the CDR3 is TGTGCCAGCAGCGTAGGTAGCGGGAGTGGTACGCAGTATTTT.

The DNA of the CDR3 is TGTGCCAGCAGCTTAGGGCTGGGGAACACTGAAGCTTTCTTT. This codes for CASSLGLGNTEAFF. This chain joins TRBV7-8 and TRBJ1-1; no clear D. CDR3 length: 14 amino acids. The germline V gene has CDR1 SGHVS and CDR2 FQNEAQ. V was cut by 1 base and J by 1 base, with 7 bases left in between.

The gene calls are TRBV28 and TRBJ1-5, with TRBD1 matching 10 bases. This CDR3 has 15 amino acids. Germline CDR1 reads MDHEN; CDR2 reads SYDVKM. The V and J ends lost 4 bases and 7 bases, in that order; junction bases with no gene match: 7. The DNA of the CDR3 is TGTGCCAGCAGTTGGTCGGGACAGGGGAGCCAGCCCCAGCATTTT. Its protein is CASSWSGQGSQPQHF.

CDR3 nucleotide sequence: TGTGCCAGCAGCCGGGGAGGAGGGACAGGCGGCTACACCTTC. Protein product: CASSRGGGTGGYTF. J is TRBJ1-2 and V is TRBV4-2; 8 bases are shared with TRBD1. The trim removed 4 bases at V and 8 bases at J, leaving 9 bases unmatched. The length of the CDR3 is 14 residues. The germline gives CDR1 LGHNA, CDR2 YNFKEQ.

This clone has a handful of counts. This chain connects TRBV30 to TRBJ1-4; maybe TRBD1 (5 bases). CDR1 is GTSNPN, CDR2 SVGIG, per germline (reference sequence). The V end lost 0 bases, the J end lost 6 bases, and 11 bases lay between the germline ends. The length of the CDR3 is 14 residues. Here the CDR3 reads CAWSVLRVDEKLFF. In DNA form, the CDR3 reads TGTGCCTGGAGTGTACTCAGGGTGGATGAAAAACTGTTTTTT.

The chain has TRBV19 and TRBJ1-1, with 9 nucleotides matching TRBD1. The CDR3 has 15 residues. The germline V gene has CDR1 LNHDA and CDR2 SQIVND (reference sequence). Losses at the gene ends were 7 bases for V and 3 bases for J; bases not matched to a gene: 9. CDR3 in DNA: TGTGCCAGTATGTACACAGGGGGCAAGGACACTGAAGCTTTCTTT. This translates into CASMYTGGKDTEAFF.

V and J are TRBV5-1 and TRBJ2-3, with D perhaps matching TRBD2 (6 bases). Trimming took 6 bases from V and 1 from J, leaving 12 bases between them. This CDR3 is built from 14 residues. The V gene's germline CDR1 is SGHRS and CDR2 YFSETQ. Written as DNA, the CDR3 is TGCGCCAGCAAGAAATGGGAGGGCACAGATACGCAGTATTTT. Residues: CASKKWEGTDTQYF.

The rearrangement links TRBV25-1 to TRBJ2-3; 10 bases map to TRBD2. V was clipped by 3 bases and J by 6 bases; unmatched bases: 6. Germline CDR1 MGHDK, CDR2 SYGVNS. CDR3 length: 15 residues. The CDR3 sequence is CASSDGTSELDTQYF. The CDR3, as DNA: TGTGCCAGCAGTGATGGGACTAGCGAACTGGATACGCAGTATTTT.

The V call is TRBV4-1, the J call TRBJ2-2; 7 nucleotides agree with TRBD2. Germline CDR1 MGHRA, CDR2 YSYEKL. The length of the CDR3 is 15 residues. V shed 8 bases and J 4 bases; nucleotides not matched to a gene: 10. The CDR3 protein is CASRSGGWGTGELFF. The CDR3 DNA reads TGCGCCAGCCGGTCGGGAGGCTGGGGCACCGGGGAGCTGTTTTTT.

The gene calls are TRBV9 and TRBJ2-1; possible D gene TRBD1, 6 bases. Deletions cut 0 bases from V and 4 bases from J, with 14 bases between. The germline gives CDR1 SGDLS, CDR2 YYNGEE. This CDR3 comprises 16 residues. The CDR3 sequence is CASSVDPPDSYNEQFF. CDR3 nucleotide sequence: TGTGCCAGCAGCGTAGATCCCCCGGACAGTTACAATGAGCAGTTCTTC.

The genes are TRBV5-4 and TRBJ1-5; maybe TRBD1 (5 bases). Germline V CDR1 and CDR2: SGHNT, YYREEE (reference sequence). The CDR3 runs to 14 residues. V shed 4 bases and J shed 7 bases, with 15 bases lying between them. Here the CDR3 reads CASSPDGGLQPQHF. The CDR3 bases are TGTGCCAGCAGCCCCGACGGGGGATTGCAGCCCCAGCATTTT.

This clone was seen more than once but under ten times. The CDR3 protein is CASSLNGPLNTEAFF. CDR3 in DNA: TGTGCCAGCAGCTTAAATGGACCCCTGAACACTGAAGCTTTCTTT. The chain uses TRBV7-3 and TRBJ1-1; D unclear. CDR1 is SGHTA, CDR2 FQGTGA, per germline. This CDR3 has 15 amino acids. Trimming cost V 1 base and J 0 bases, with 9 bases left between them.

The chain links TRBV29-1 to TRBJ1-2; no clear D gene. There are 13 residues in the CDR3. V was trimmed by 0 bases and J by 4 bases, leaving 9 bases between them. Germline V gene sequence: CDR1 SQVTM, CDR2 ANQGSEA. Here the CDR3 reads CSVEDTVSYGYTF. For the CDR3, the DNA is TGCAGCGTTGAAGACACGGTTTCCTATGGCTACACCTTC.

This clone was found once. The chain combines TRBV19 with TRBJ2-1, with TRBD1 matching over 11 bases. Germline values: CDR1 LNHDA, CDR2 SQIVND (reference sequence). Germline trimming cut 4 bases from V and 2 bases from J; bases unmatched to any gene: 1. The CDR3 extends over 15 amino acids. CDR3 protein: CASSKGQGAYNEQFF. Written as DNA, the CDR3 is TGTGCCAGTAGTAAGGGACAGGGGGCCTACAATGAGCAGTTCTTC.

The rearrangement joins TRBV5-6 to TRBJ2-3, with D unresolved. Germline V gene sequence: CDR1 SGHDT, CDR2 YYEEEE. The V end lost 5 bases, the J end lost 2 bases, and 15 bases lay between the germline ends. This CDR3 comprises 15 residues. The chain's CDR3 is CASSFDLKPTDTQYF. DNA of the CDR3: TGTGCCAGCAGTTTCGACCTTAAGCCCACAGATACGCAGTATTTT.

CDR3 nucleotide sequence: TGCAGCGTTGAGTCAGGGGAGGGAACAGATACGCAGTATTTT. This codes for CSVESGEGTDTQYF. The rearrangement uses TRBV29-1 and TRBJ2-3, with TRBD2 as a possible D gene (7 bases). The CDR3 totals 14 residues. V was trimmed by 3 bases and J by 3 bases, leaving 13 bases between them. Germline CDR1 is SQVTM and CDR2 is ANQGSEA.

The chain has TRBV27 and TRBJ2-2; TRBD1 is a possible D gene (5 bases). Looked up from germline, CDR1 is MNHEY and CDR2 is SMNVEV (reference sequence). V shed 5 bases and J shed 1 base, with 14 bases lying between them. The CDR3 length is 16 residues. CDR3 nucleotides: TGTGCCAGCAGTCTCGAGCAGGGAATGAACACCGGGGAGCTGTTTTTT. It specifies CASSLEQGMNTGELFF.